One and the same sample provided the 27 T cell receptor beta chains below, sequenced in a study of cytomegalovirus exposure and HLA in healthy donors. Amplification used 60 Vbeta primers and 13 Jbeta primers. This table comes from immunoSEQ multiplex PCR, and its TCRdb copy is limited to in-frame clones, with some not included. In the table there are 75,000 to 90,000 clones, 65% to 85% of which are singletons. Input material: PBMCs. Receptor source: a man aged 50 or older in good health and CMV-seronegative.

This chain uses TRBV27 with TRBJ2-1; D is unclear. V dropped 5 bases and J dropped 2 bases, with 10 bases sitting between them. CDR3 length: 14 residues. Germline V gene lookup returns CDR1 MNHEY and CDR2 SMNVEV (reference sequence). The chain's CDR3 is CASSHKLTYNEQFF. CDR3 nucleotides: TGTGCCAGCAGTCACAAGTTAACCTACAATGAGCAGTTCTTC.

The chain uses TRBV12-5 and TRBJ2-5; 8 nucleotides align to TRBD1. CDR1 is LGHNT, CDR2 FRNRAP, per germline. This CDR3 is 15 amino acids long. Trimming at V came to 5 bases and at J to 2 bases, leaving 7 bases not matched to a gene. The CDR3 coding sequence is TGTGCTAGTGGTCGCGACAGGGGAGGTCAAGAGACCCAGTACTTC. Translating gives CASGRDRGGQETQYF.

This clone was found a few times. The chain carries TRBV28 and TRBJ2-7; 7 positions agree with TRBD1. Germline CDR1 MDHEN, CDR2 SYDVKM. This CDR3 contains 16 residues. CDR3 sequence (DNA): TGTGTTAGGGGGCCCCCTGACAGCCAATCTTCCTACGAGCAGTACTTC. It encodes CVRGPPDSQSSYEQYF.

This chain connects TRBV6-4 to TRBJ2-3; D is perhaps TRBD1 (6 bases). Trimming cost V 3 bases and J 4 bases, with 11 bases left between them. CDR1 and CDR2 (germline): MRHNA, SNTAGT. This CDR3 contains 14 residues. The CDR3 region is CASSEGANPDTQYF. The DNA of the CDR3 is TGTGCCAGCAGTGAGGGGGCCAACCCAGATACGCAGTATTTT.

The chain recombines TRBV15 with TRBJ2-5; 10 nucleotides line up with TRBD2. Germline CDR1 and CDR2: LNHNV and YYDKDF (reference sequence). The CDR3 consists of 15 residues. With 1 base clipped from V and 4 bases from J, the junction kept 3 bases outside the gene matches. CDR3 nucleotide sequence: TGTGCCACCAGCAGAGGGAGCGGGGGGGTAGAGACCCAGTACTTC. It translates to CATSRGSGGVETQYF.

The V call is TRBV7-2, the J call TRBJ1-3; D may be TRBD1 (5 bases). The CDR3 runs 15 residues. Germline assignment: CDR1 SGHTA and CDR2 FQGNSA. Trimming took 5 bases from V and 0 from J, leaving 11 bases between them. The CDR3, as DNA: TGTGCCAGCAGCCCGACAGTTTCCTCTGGAAACACCATATATTTT. Residues: CASSPTVSSGNTIYF.

The chain employs TRBV6-5 and TRBJ2-3; a possible D gene is TRBD1 (5 bases). Germline V gene lookup returns CDR1 MNHEY and CDR2 SVGAGI. Between the trimmed V and J ends, which lost 8 bases and 11 bases, there was a span of 14 bases. The CDR3 sequence is 11 residues long. As DNA, the CDR3 is TGTGCCAGCGGGGCGGAGCTCAAGCAGTATTTT. Translated: CASGAELKQYF.

This clone was recorded only once. V is TRBV14 and J is TRBJ2-1, with D uncertain. V lost 4 bases and J 6 bases, leaving 13 bases between the germline ends. The CDR3 has 14 residues. Germline lookup yields CDR1 SGHDN and CDR2 FVKESK. As DNA, the CDR3 is TGTGCCAGCAGCCTCCTCAGATACGCCAATGAGCAGTTCTTC. Translation gives CASSLLRYANEQFF.

This clone was found a few times. The chain carries TRBV7-9 and TRBJ1-1, with D perhaps TRBD1 (6 bases). The CDR3 covers 15 residues. CDR1 and CDR2 (germline): SEHNR, FQNEAQ (reference sequence). The V end lost 10 bases, the J end lost 0 bases, and 18 bases lay between the germline ends. The CDR3 here is CATIRTVNMNTEAFF. The CDR3 DNA sequence: TGTGCCACCATTAGGACAGTTAACATGAACACTGAAGCTTTCTTT.

This chain connects TRBV18 to TRBJ1-6; a weak D match, TRBD1 (5 bases). V was pared by 3 bases and J by 10 bases, with 13 bases between. Germline lookup yields CDR1 KGHSH and CDR2 LQKENI. The CDR3 totals 14 residues. The CDR3 region is CASSPQGVRSPLHF. The CDR3 nucleotides are TGTGCCAGCTCACCGCAAGGGGTAAGATCACCCCTCCACTTT.

This clone was seen more than once but under ten times. This chain uses TRBV4-1 with TRBJ2-3; 9 positions match TRBD1. The CDR3 loop spans 16 amino acids. Germline-derived CDR1 and CDR2 are MGHRA and YSYEKL. V was pared by 4 bases and J by 6 bases, with 11 bases of the junction left unmatched. CDR3 amino acids: CASSRDPGQGADTQYF. CDR3 nucleotides: TGCGCCAGCAGCCGGGATCCGGGACAGGGTGCCGATACGCAGTATTTT.

This clone was seen only a few times. V usage is TRBV19 and J usage is TRBJ1-1; the D is unclear. This CDR3 is built from 15 residues. The ends were cut back, 7 bases at V and 4 bases at J, with 19 bases in the middle. Looked up from germline, CDR1 is LNHDA and CDR2 is SQIVND (reference sequence). CDR3 loop: CASTPRRSRGTEAFF. For the CDR3, the DNA is TGTGCCAGTACCCCCCGGAGGAGCCGGGGCACTGAAGCTTTCTTT.

The V call is TRBV6-5, the J call TRBJ1-5, with no clear D. Trimming stripped 6 bases from V and 4 bases from J, with 10 bases between. The length of the CDR3 is 13 residues. Germline V gene sequence: CDR1 MNHEY, CDR2 SVGAGI. CDR3 amino acids: CASRLQVNQPQHF. The CDR3 nucleotides are TGTGCCAGCAGACTCCAGGTTAATCAGCCCCAGCATTTT.

The chain joins TRBV7-2 to TRBJ2-4, with D perhaps matching TRBD2 (6 bases). Germline V gene sequence: CDR1 SGHTA, CDR2 FQGNSA. The CDR3 extends over 13 amino acids. V gave up 9 bases and J gave up 0 bases, with 9 bases separating them. CDR3 coding DNA: TGTGCCAGTAGGGACTTAGCCAAAAACATTCAGTACTTC. Protein sequence: CASRDLAKNIQYF.

The DNA of the CDR3 is TGTGCCAGCAGCAAACGGGACAGGGGACTTACGAACACTGAAGCTTTCTTT. This translates into CASSKRDRGLTNTEAFF. This chain connects TRBV7-9 to TRBJ1-1, with 10 bases aligning to TRBD1. CDR3 length: 17 residues. V was pared by 5 bases and J by 1 base, with 10 bases of the junction left unmatched. The V gene's germline CDR1 is SEHNR and CDR2 FQNEAQ (reference sequence).

The chain couples TRBV28 to TRBJ2-3, with D perhaps TRBD2 (6 bases). Trimming removed 5 bases from V and 0 bases from J, with 15 bases in between. The CDR3 totals 16 residues. Germline CDR1 MDHEN, CDR2 SYDVKM. The CDR3 bases are TGTGCCAGCAGTGTCGCGGGGCGGGCAAGCACAGATACGCAGTATTTT. As protein: CASSVAGRASTDTQYF.

This clone was picked up a small number of times. This chain links TRBV5-6 with TRBJ2-6; 9 nucleotides align to TRBD1. V was clipped by 5 bases and J by 0 bases; unmatched bases: 6. Looked up from germline, CDR1 is SGHDT and CDR2 is YYEEEE. This CDR3 has 17 amino acids. The CDR3 DNA reads as TGTGCCAGCAGTCCCCCGGGACAGGGCTCTGGGGCCAACGTCCTGACTTTC. As protein: CASSPPGQGSGANVLTF.

The chain recombines TRBV29-1 with TRBJ1-4; 11 positions agree with TRBD1. The germline V gene encodes CDR1 SQVTM and CDR2 ANQGSEA. CDR3 length: 14 residues. V was pared by 7 bases and J by 8 bases, with 9 bases of the junction left unmatched. DNA for the CDR3: TGCAGCGGACGGACAGGGGGCTCCGGGGAAAAACTGTTTTTT. The encoded protein is CSGRTGGSGEKLFF.

This chain connects TRBV6-5 to TRBJ1-1, with TRBD1 as a possible D gene (5 bases). The ends were cut back, 4 bases at V and 0 bases at J, with 12 bases in the middle. In germline, CDR1 is MNHEY, CDR2 SVGAGI. CDR3 length: 15 amino acids. This CDR3 is CASSFSGHMNTEAFF. The CDR3 region has the DNA TGTGCCAGCAGTTTCTCCGGACACATGAACACTGAAGCTTTCTTT.

The gene calls are TRBV19 and TRBJ2-7; 8 nucleotides agree with TRBD2. CDR3 length: 15 amino acids. Trimming removed 6 bases from V and 2 bases from J; junction bases left unmatched: 9. Germline V gene sequence: CDR1 LNHDA, CDR2 SQIVND (reference sequence). CDR3 bases: TGTGCCAGTAGATCAGTCGGGGGGGTTGCCTACGAGCAGTACTTC. Its protein product is CASRSVGGVAYEQYF. The whole variable domain, remainder taken from reference TRBV19 and TRBJ2-7, is DGGITQSPKYLFRKEGQNVTLSCEQNLNHDAMYWYRQDPGQGLRLIYYSQIVNDFQKGDIAEGYSVSREKKESFPLTVTSAQKNPTAFYLCASRSVGGVAYEQYFGPGTRLTVT.

The chain joins TRBV18 to TRBJ2-3, with TRBD1 identical over 11 bases. V was pared by 6 bases and J by 4 bases, with 9 bases of the junction left unmatched. CDR1 and CDR2 from the germline V gene are KGHSH and LQKENI. This CDR3 region has 16 residues. CDR3 region: CASSRTGTGGPDTQYF. For the CDR3, the DNA is TGTGCCAGCTCCCGAACCGGGACAGGGGGTCCAGATACGCAGTATTTT.

The table lists this clone with a count of one. The chain couples TRBV5-1 to TRBJ2-7, with TRBD2 identical over 13 bases. Trimming removed 1 base from V and 6 bases from J; junction bases left unmatched: 4. Per the germline V gene, CDR1 is SGHRS and CDR2 is YFSETQ. This CDR3 spans 15 amino acids. The CDR3 is CASSLTSGGGVEQYF. The CDR3 coding sequence is TGCGCCAGCAGCTTGACTAGCGGGGGGGGAGTCGAGCAGTACTTC.

On this clone: This sample also contains other DNA sequences that code for the same CDR3. The chain joins TRBV5-1 to TRBJ2-1; TRBD1 matches at 7 bases. This CDR3 is built from 12 residues. The germline V gene has CDR1 SGHRS and CDR2 YFSETQ. V lost 2 bases to trimming and J lost 7 bases; unmatched junction nucleotides: 0. CDR3 sequence reads: CASSLQGNEQFF. CDR3 nucleotide sequence: TGCGCCAGCAGCTTACAGGGGAATGAGCAGTTCTTC. The whole variable domain, filled in from reference TRBV5-1 and TRBJ2-1, reads KAGVTQTPRYLIKTRGQQVTLSCSPISGHRSVSWYQQTPGQGLQFLFEYFSETQRNKGNFPGRFSGRQFSNSRSEMNVSTLELGDSALYLCASSLQGNEQFFGPGTRLTVL.

Comment on this clone: The conserved phenylalanine or tryptophan is not found at the CDR3 terminus, so this likely reflects a read error. The chain carries TRBV18 and TRBJ1-1, with a weak D call TRBD1 (6 bases). V was clipped by 0 bases and J by 2 bases, with 16 bases between them. Germline V gene sequence: CDR1 KGHSH, CDR2 LQKENI. The CDR3 has 17 residues. CDR3 bases: TGTGCCAGCTCACCACCGGGGGGGCAGTTGTTCAACACTGAAGCTTTCCTT. Translating gives CASSPPGGQLFNTEAFL.

The chain uses TRBV7-9 and TRBJ1-5, with TRBD1 matching 7 bases. Germline lookup yields CDR1 SEHNR and CDR2 FQNEAQ (reference sequence). Trimming at V came to 8 bases and at J to 7 bases, leaving 11 bases not matched to a gene. The CDR3 extends over 14 amino acids. The chain's CDR3 is CASQGGNHGQPQHF. CDR3 sequence (DNA): TGTGCCAGCCAGGGGGGTAACCATGGACAGCCCCAGCATTTT. Full variable domain (missing parts from reference TRBV7-9 and TRBJ1-5): DTGVSQNPRHKITKRGQNVTFRCDPISEHNRLYWYRQTLGQGPEFLTYFQNEAQLEKSRLLSDRFSAERPKGSFSTLEIQRTEQGDSAMYLCASQGGNHGQPQHFGDGTRLSIL.

V and J are TRBV7-9 and TRBJ2-5; possible D gene TRBD1, 6 bases. The CDR3 runs 15 residues. The germline V gene has CDR1 SEHNR and CDR2 FQNEAQ (reference sequence). The germline V and J ends were trimmed by 2 bases and 3 bases, with 13 bases remaining between them. The CDR3 is CASSLNRVGKETQYF. The CDR3, as DNA: TGTGCCAGCAGCTTAAACAGGGTCGGTAAAGAGACCCAGTACTTC. The whole variable domain, remainder taken from reference TRBV7-9 and TRBJ2-5, is DTGVSQNPRHKITKRGQNVTFRCDPISEHNRLYWYRQTLGQGPEFLTYFQNEAQLEKSRLLSDRFSAERPKGSFSTLEIQRTEQGDSAMYLCASSLNRVGKETQYFGPGTRLLVL.

The chain combines TRBV9 with TRBJ1-6; D is unresolved. Germline CDR1 reads SGDLS; CDR2 reads YYNGEE. The CDR3 has 14 residues. Trimming left V 3 bases short and J 10 bases short, with 14 bases between. The CDR3 DNA follows: TGTGCCAGCAGCGCCGACCTAACGAGGTCACCCCTCCACTTT. The encoded protein is CASSADLTRSPLHF.